The present entry profiles one T cell receptor (beta chain) with its context. Method: immunoSEQ multiplex PCR; TCRdb's copy keeps in-frame clones and lacks some. The data show some 52,000 clones, roughly 89% seen once. The entry originates in a study of blood T cell repertoires in COVID-19. Across the study: Sites across the United States, Italy and Spain contributed samples from acute and convalescent COVID-19. Nucleic acid was either cDNA or gDNA, and it came from T cells, B-cell-depleted T cells, or PBMCs.

The CDR3 spans 17 residues. The trim removed 4 bases at V and 1 base at J, leaving 12 bases unmatched. Germline lookup yields CDR1 GTSNPN and CDR2 SVGIG (reference sequence). This sequence joins TRBV30 and TRBJ2-4; 8 positions match TRBD2. This receptor was identified in a man between 60 and 70 years old with active COVID-19. What was sequenced was peripheral blood. The CDR3 protein is CAWIPGGGRTAKNIQYF. CDR3 coding DNA: TGTGCCTGGATCCCGGGGGGGGGAAGAACGGCCAAAAACATTCAGTACTTC.